The 29 T cell receptor beta chains in this list originate from one sample, sequenced in a study of CD8+CD57+ T cells in acquired aplastic anemia (dated 2018 in TCRdb). The sequencer listed for this sample is Illumina HiSeq 2000. TCR beta VDJ combination and CDR3 sequence profiling used genomic DNA as the template. TCRdb trimmed public reads at Q25 via fastp, called clones via MiXCR and kept in-frame beta chains. Rows merge per CDR3 protein into single entries with the most common DNA and genes. The sample has fewer than 200,000 distinct CDR3 sequences on record, about 50% of them singletons. 10% to 15% of the sample is in the top ten clones. The patients picked for sequencing were ones in whom flow cytometry had shown an expansion of CD8+CD57+ cells. Sequencing was done on a sample of sorted CD4+, CD8+, or CD8+CD57+ T cells (not recorded which) from PBMCs. The receptors were gathered from a human donor with aplastic anemia.

The chain carries TRBV6-2 or TRBV6-3 and TRBJ2-5, with a weak D call TRBD1 (5 bases). The V end lost 6 bases, the J end lost 10 bases, and 18 bases lay between the germline ends. The CDR3 consists of 13 residues. Per the germline V gene, CDR1 is MNHEY and CDR2 is SVGEGT. This CDR3 reads CASSWADTGVQYF. The CDR3 DNA reads TGTGCCAGCAGCTGGGCGGACACCGGAGTCCAGTACTTC.

The chain is built from TRBV25-1 and TRBJ2-7, with TRBD1 identical over 7 bases. Germline V CDR1 and CDR2: MGHDK, SYGVNS. Trimming at V came to 8 bases and at J to 0 bases, leaving 4 bases not matched to a gene. The CDR3 runs to 13 residues. The CDR3 nucleotides read TGTGCCAGCTTGGGACAGACCTCCTACGAGCAGTACTTC. Its translation: CASLGQTSYEQYF.

This clonotype has at least ten counts. This chain connects TRBV5-1 to TRBJ2-1, with 9 nucleotides matching TRBD2. This CDR3 comprises 15 residues. Germline-derived CDR1 and CDR2 are SGHRS and YFSETQ. The junction had 9 bases not matched to a gene; V was cut back by 4 bases and J by 7 bases. CDR3 DNA sequence: TGCGCCAGCAGCGACGGGACTAGCCGAGGGAATGAGCAGTTCTTC. Protein product: CASSDGTSRGNEQFF.

This clonotype was counted at least ten times. The CDR3 DNA is TGTGCCAGCAGCCCTACTACGGCAGATAACACTGAAGCTTTCTTT. Translating gives CASSPTTADNTEAFF. The chain uses TRBV4-2 and TRBJ1-1; D gene ambiguous. V was pared by 4 bases and J by 2 bases, with 14 bases between. The germline CDR1 and CDR2 sequences are LGHNA and YNFKEQ. CDR3 length equals 15 residues.

This sequence joins TRBV9 and TRBJ2-3; D remains unclear. The CDR3 contains 13 residues. Germline V gene data show CDR1 as SGDLS and CDR2 as YYNGEE. V gave up 3 bases and J gave up 5 bases, with 10 bases separating them. The CDR3 sequence is CASSGNLGDTQYF. DNA for the CDR3: TGTGCCAGCAGCGGCAACTTGGGAGATACGCAGTATTTT.

This clonotype was observed a handful of times. The chain is built from TRBV2 and TRBJ1-1; D is ambiguous. Trimming removed 4 bases at V and 2 bases at J, with 8 bases between. Germline V lookup: CDR1 SNHLY, CDR2 FYNNEI. This CDR3 is 13 amino acids long. The CDR3 sequence is CASSVNHNTEAFF. The CDR3 DNA follows: TGTGCCAGCAGTGTAAATCATAACACTGAAGCTTTCTTT.

The sample holds many counts of this clonotype. The chain carries TRBV11-2 and TRBJ2-1; no clear D gene. CDR3 length equals 14 residues. Trimming stripped 5 bases from V and 5 bases from J, with 13 bases between. Germline V gene data show CDR1 as SGHAT and CDR2 as FQNNGV. Here the CDR3 DNA reads TGTGCCAGCAGCCCCCTCGTGACGGACAATGAGCAGTTCTTC. As protein: CASSPLVTDNEQFF.

This clonotype was seen repeatedly, ten times or more. Compared with germline, one end of the junction differs, possibly owing to a read error. The rearrangement joins TRBV19 to TRBJ1-2; the match to TRBD1 covers 11 bases. The CDR3 has 13 residues. Germline CDR1 and CDR2: LNHDA and SQIVND (reference sequence). The chain's CDR3 is CASSDATGTGGLF. CDR3 DNA: TGTGCCAGTAGTGATGCGACCGGGACAGGGGGATTATTC.

This clonotype was seen many times. V gene TRBV29-1 combines with J gene TRBJ1-1, with D possibly being TRBD1 (5 bases). The CDR3 has 14 residues. V lost 4 bases and J lost 1, with 13 bases in between. Germline lookup yields CDR1 SQVTM and CDR2 ANQGSEA. This chain's CDR3 is CSVVAGNRNTEAFF. The CDR3 nucleotides read TGCAGCGTTGTCGCAGGGAACCGGAACACTGAAGCTTTCTTT.

The V gene is TRBV19, the J gene TRBJ1-1; D might be TRBD1 (5 bases). This CDR3 comprises 15 residues. The germline V gene encodes CDR1 LNHDA and CDR2 SQIVND (reference sequence). The germline V and J ends were trimmed by 7 bases and 5 bases, with 20 bases remaining between them. The CDR3 loop is CASIGRGAMGTEAFF. The CDR3 DNA sequence: TGTGCCAGTATAGGAAGGGGAGCTATGGGAACTGAAGCTTTCTTT.

This chain joins TRBV10-3 and TRBJ1-1; 11 nucleotides align to TRBD1. Looked up from germline, CDR1 is ENHRY and CDR2 is SYGVKD. This CDR3 contains 14 residues. Unmatched junction bases numbered 8, after V lost 7 bases and J lost 7 bases. CDR3: CAINRGQGDNEAFF. In nucleotides, the CDR3 is TGTGCCATCAACCGGGGACAGGGGGATAATGAAGCTTTCTTT.

This clonotype was counted a single time. J is TRBJ2-5 and V is TRBV7-3; 11 nucleotides agree with TRBD2. J gave up 7 bases and V 2 bases, and 3 bases lay outside the gene matches. This CDR3 comprises 14 residues. Germline V gene data show CDR1 as SGHTA and CDR2 as FQGTGA. The chain's CDR3 is CASSLGLAGGTQYF. For the CDR3, the DNA is TGTGCCAGCAGCTTAGGGCTAGCGGGAGGGACCCAGTACTTC.

This clonotype occurred once. V and J are TRBV20-1 and TRBJ2-5, with 9 bases fitting TRBD2. The V segment lost 3 bases and the J segment 5 bases; nucleotides outside the gene matches: 7. The CDR3 spans 14 residues. Looked up from germline, CDR1 is DFQATT and CDR2 is SNEGSKA (reference sequence). CDR3 amino acids: CSARGTSLTETQYF. The DNA of the CDR3 is TGCAGTGCTAGGGGGACTAGCCTTACGGAGACCCAGTACTTC.

The V and J genes are TRBV20-1 and TRBJ1-2; 9 bases are a match to TRBD1. Germline CDR1 and CDR2: DFQATT and SNEGSKA (reference sequence). This CDR3 comprises 14 residues. Losses at the gene ends were 4 bases for V and 2 bases for J; bases not matched to a gene: 5. CDR3 DNA: TGCAGTGCTACCTCCGGGACAGGGAACTATGGCTACACCTTC. Protein: CSATSGTGNYGYTF.

This CDR3 is CASSRVWGGLREQYF. CDR3 nucleotide sequence: TGTGCCAGCAGCCGAGTGTGGGGGGGCTTGAGGGAGCAGTACTTC. The chain is built from TRBV14 and TRBJ2-7; TRBD2 is a possible D gene (7 bases). The CDR3 extends over 15 amino acids. Germline V gene data show CDR1 as SGHDN and CDR2 as FVKESK. V dropped 4 bases and J dropped 7 bases, with 20 bases sitting between them.

The chain uses TRBV10-3 and TRBJ2-2; D is uncertain. There are 13 residues in the CDR3. Germline values: CDR1 ENHRY, CDR2 SYGVKD. V lost 4 bases and J lost 5, with 8 bases in between. The CDR3 DNA reads as TGTGCCATCAGTGTCGTAGGAACCGGGGAGCTGTTTTTT. Encoded protein: CAISVVGTGELFF.

The chain joins TRBV20-1 to TRBJ1-6; weak D call: TRBD1 (5 bases). The length of the CDR3 is 17 residues. V shed 4 bases and J shed 3 bases, with 19 bases lying between them. CDR1 is DFQATT and CDR2 is SNEGSKA in the germline V gene (reference sequence). The CDR3 protein is CSAKSPRTGYYNSPLHF. The CDR3 DNA is TGCAGTGCTAAATCTCCACGAACAGGCTACTATAATTCACCCCTCCACTTT.

This clonotype was observed a few times. The gene calls are TRBV20-1 and TRBJ2-5; the D is unclear. V shed 0 bases and J shed 1 base, with 9 bases lying between them. CDR3 length equals 14 residues. Germline V gives CDR1 DFQATT, CDR2 SNEGSKA (reference sequence). Here the CDR3 reads CSARDESAQETQYF. The CDR3 nucleotides are TGCAGTGCTAGAGATGAGAGCGCCCAAGAGACCCAGTACTTC.

The chain has TRBV20-1 and TRBJ2-1, with D possibly TRBD2 on 5 matching bases. This CDR3 is 12 amino acids long. CDR1 is DFQATT, CDR2 SNEGSKA, per germline (reference sequence). V lost 7 bases to trimming and J lost 8 bases, with 15 bases between them. The CDR3 protein is CSGLRGWDEQFF. The CDR3 DNA follows: TGCAGTGGGTTACGGGGTTGGGATGAGCAGTTCTTC.

This clonotype was seen just once. This chain links TRBV7-3 with TRBJ2-3; 13 nucleotides match TRBD2. CDR1 is SGHTA and CDR2 is FQGTGA in the germline V gene. J gave up 1 base and V 5 bases, and 9 bases lay outside the gene matches. The CDR3 has 18 amino acids. The CDR3 nucleotides are TGTGCCAGCAGCCGTGGGACTAGCGGGGTTCCGGGCACAGATACGCAGTATTTT. It encodes CASSRGTSGVPGTDTQYF.

This clonotype was detected many times. The chain is built from TRBV5-5 and TRBJ2-5; no clear D gene. The CDR3 consists of 12 residues. V lost 4 bases, J lost 3 bases, and 7 bases lay in between. From germline, CDR1 is SGHKS and CDR2 YYEKEE (reference sequence). CDR3 in DNA: TGTGCCAGCAGCGGGGTCGAAGAGACCCAGTACTTC. This encodes CASSGVEETQYF.

The rearrangement uses TRBV10-3 and TRBJ2-3, with 8 positions matching TRBD2. The J segment lost 2 bases and the V segment lost 10 bases, leaving 11 bases of the junction unmatched. Germline CDR1 reads ENHRY; CDR2 reads SYGVKD. The CDR3 is 15 amino acids. CDR3 nucleotides: TGTGCCAGCAGACTCGGGGGGGGATACACAGATACGCAGTATTTT. Translated: CASRLGGGYTDTQYF.

The chain uses TRBV4-3 and TRBJ1-5; no definite D call. V lost 0 bases and J 0 bases, leaving 6 bases between the germline ends. CDR1 is LGHNA and CDR2 is YSLEER in the germline V gene. This CDR3 comprises 15 residues. The CDR3 protein is CASSQDRGSNQPQHF. The CDR3 DNA sequence: TGCGCCAGCAGCCAAGATAGAGGTAGCAATCAGCCCCAGCATTTT.

The genes are TRBV11-2 and TRBJ2-7; 11 bases line up with TRBD1. V gave up 5 bases and J gave up 4 bases; unmatched junction bases: 7. The CDR3 is 15 residues long. Germline CDR1 and CDR2: SGHAT and FQNNGV. CDR3: CASSQGQGVQYEQYF. DNA for the CDR3: TGTGCCAGCAGCCAGGGACAGGGGGTCCAATACGAGCAGTACTTC.

Ten or more counts support this clonotype. V gene TRBV7-2 combines with J gene TRBJ2-3, with D unclear. Trimming took 1 base from V and 6 from J, leaving 5 bases between them. The CDR3 is 12 amino acids. Per germline, CDR1 SGHTA and CDR2 FQGNSA. The CDR3 DNA reads as TGTGCCAGCAGCTTAGGCCTCGATACGCAGTATTTT. Its translation: CASSLGLDTQYF. Complete variable domain (other parts from reference TRBV7-2 and TRBJ2-3): GAGVSQSPSNKVTEKGKDVELRCDPISGHTALYWYRQSLGQGLEFLIYFQGNSAPDKSGLPSDRFSAERTGGSVSTLTIQRTQQEDSAVYLCASSLGLDTQYFGPGTRLTVL.

The rearrangement uses TRBV7-6 and TRBJ2-5; 8 bases fit TRBD1. The germline CDR1 and CDR2 sequences are SGHVS and FNYEAQ. The CDR3 is 16 amino acids. The V segment lost 3 bases and the J segment 2 bases; nucleotides outside the gene matches: 8. CDR3 protein: CASSFRGTGTQETQYF. CDR3 in DNA: TGTGCCAGCAGCTTCAGAGGGACAGGAACGCAAGAGACCCAGTACTTC.

This chain connects TRBV7-9 to TRBJ1-2, with D unresolved. The CDR3 has 13 amino acids. V was shortened by 3 bases and J by 4 bases, with 9 bases between the two germline ends. Germline V gives CDR1 SEHNR, CDR2 FQNEAQ (reference sequence). The CDR3 reads CASSLDDLYGYTF. The CDR3 region has the DNA TGTGCCAGCAGCTTGGACGACCTCTATGGCTACACCTTC.

A note on this clonotype: The CDR3 does not close with the conserved phenylalanine or tryptophan, likely indicating a read error. Because the CDR3's place on the DNA is in doubt, the DNA is left out and the CDR3 is given as listed by TCRdb. This sequence joins TRBV7-9 and TRBJ1-2; the DNA was not used to check the table's D call, TRBD1. The CDR3 region is 14 residues in length, termini included. CDR1 is SEHNR, CDR2 FQNEAQ, per germline (reference sequence). The CDR3 spells CASSPPQGTVGHTL.

This clonotype was seen a few times. A much bigger clone sits one base away, suggesting this may be a read error. The J gene is TRBJ2-7, the V gene TRBV29-1; D unresolved. Per the germline V gene, CDR1 is SQVTM and CDR2 is ANQGSEA. V lost 0 bases to trimming and J lost 6 bases, with 6 bases between them. This CDR3 has 11 residues. Here the CDR3 reads CSVEDSGEQYF. CDR3 nucleotide sequence: TGCAGCGTTGAAGACTCGGGCGAGCAGTACTTC.